The 12 T cell receptor beta chains below were found in one sample sequenced in a study of T cells in Graves' hyperthyroidism and ophthalmopathy. Amplified TCR beta CDR3 regions came from RNA transcripts. HTBI primers were employed in a first-round RT-PCR of the TCR CDR3. TCRdb redid the calling of the multiplex PCR reads with MiXCR, one entry per CDR3 protein. The sample lists approximately 380,000 distinct CDR3 sequences, more than 12% occurring once. The sequencing sample was made of blood. The receptors derive from a man aged 45-65 years with Graves' ophthalmopathy.

This clonotype was observed a handful of times. The chain couples TRBV2 to TRBJ2-3, with 8 bases aligning to TRBD2. V was clipped by 3 bases and J by 2 bases; unmatched bases: 7. Germline V gene lookup returns CDR1 SNHLY and CDR2 FYNNEI. The CDR3 is made up of 16 amino acids. The CDR3 DNA reads TGTGCCAGCAGTGACGAGCGGGAGAAGAACACAGATACGCAGTATTTT. It codes for CASSDEREKNTDTQYF. Complete variable domain (other parts from reference TRBV2 and TRBJ2-3): EPEVTQTPSHQVTQMGQEVILRCVPISNHLYFYWYRQILGQKVEFLVSFYNNEISEKSEIFDDQFSVERPDGSNFTLKIRSTKLEDSAMYFCASSDEREKNTDTQYFGPGTRLTVL.

Comments on this clonotype: This sequence may be a read error, since a much larger clone differs from it by one base. Given the absence of the conserved phenylalanine or tryptophan at the CDR3 end, a read error is likely. This chain connects TRBV2 to TRBJ2-2; perhaps D is TRBD1 or TRBD2 (5 bases each). V lost 4 bases to trimming and J lost 3 bases, with 15 bases between them. CDR3 size: 16 residues. CDR1 and CDR2 from the germline V gene are SNHLY and FYNNEI. CDR3 protein: CASSVRARGDTGELFC. The CDR3 coding sequence is TGTGCCAGCAGTGTTCGGGCTAGAGGGGACACCGGGGAGCTGTTTTGT.

This clonotype was seen ten or more times. V is TRBV30 and J is TRBJ1-1; maybe TRBD1 (5 bases). CDR3 size: 13 residues. Trimming pared 4 bases from V and 1 base from J, leaving 10 bases between. Germline V CDR1 and CDR2: GTSNPN, SVGIG (reference sequence). The CDR3 reads CAWKGQGNTEAFF. CDR3 coding DNA: TGTGCCTGGAAGGGTCAGGGGAACACTGAAGCTTTCTTT.

The rearrangement uses TRBV25-1 and TRBJ1-2; D ambiguous. The ends were cut back, 1 base at V and 2 bases at J, with 11 bases in the middle. This CDR3 region has 15 residues. The V gene's germline CDR1 is MGHDK and CDR2 SYGVNS. DNA of the CDR3: TGTGCCAGCAGTGAATTAAAAGGTCTCAACTATGGCTACACCTTC. As protein: CASSELKGLNYGYTF.

The CDR3 is CASSPNRAINEKLFF. The DNA of the CDR3 is TGTGCCAGCAGCCCCAATAGGGCGATTAATGAAAAACTGTTTTTT. This chain connects TRBV6-1 to TRBJ1-4; D is uncertain. The CDR3 consists of 15 residues. Trimming removed 6 bases at V and 4 bases at J, with 15 bases between. Germline V gives CDR1 MNHNS, CDR2 SASEGT.

The sample holds many counts of this clonotype. This chain joins TRBV24-1 and TRBJ2-7, with D unresolved. Germline CDR1 and CDR2: KGHDR and SFDVKD. The germline V and J ends were trimmed by 5 bases and 6 bases, with 13 bases remaining between them. This CDR3 has 13 amino acids. CDR3 nucleotide sequence: TGTGCCACCAGTGCCCTAAGCAGTCGCGAGCAGTACTTC. It specifies CATSALSSREQYF.

This clonotype was seen ten or more times. The chain has TRBV28 and TRBJ2-7; D might be TRBD1 or TRBD2, each matching 5 bases. Trimming left V 6 bases short and J 2 bases short, with 11 bases between. This CDR3 is 13 amino acids long. The germline gives CDR1 MDHEN, CDR2 SYDVKM. The CDR3 spells CASRGVFPYEQYF. The CDR3 DNA sequence: TGTGCCAGCAGGGGGGTTTTTCCCTACGAGCAGTACTTC.

This clonotype was seen ten or more times. The chain is built from TRBV10-3 and TRBJ2-7; 8 bases are a match to TRBD1. The CDR3 extends over 15 amino acids. The V segment lost 10 bases and the J segment 5 bases; nucleotides outside the gene matches: 16. Germline V gene data show CDR1 as ENHRY and CDR2 as SYGVKD. The CDR3: CATRGTGQGSNEQYF. The DNA of the CDR3 is TGTGCCACCCGAGGTACTGGACAGGGATCAAACGAGCAGTACTTC.

This clonotype appeared many times. V gene TRBV15 combines with J gene TRBJ2-7; tentative D call: TRBD2 (6 bases). The CDR3 spans 16 residues. V was cut by 0 bases and J by 3 bases, with 15 bases left in between. The germline CDR1 and CDR2 sequences are LNHNV and YYDKDF (reference sequence). CDR3 bases: TGTGCCACCAGCAGAGAATCTGCGGGGTCAGGCTACGAGCAGTACTTC. Translation gives CATSRESAGSGYEQYF.

This clonotype was seen a few times. This clone may be a read error of a much larger clone one base away. The CDR3 coding sequence is TGTGCCAGCAGCAAAGGGACTAGCGGGAGGAGTCAAGAGACCCGGTACTTC. Protein: CASSKGTSGRSQETRYF. This chain joins TRBV11-2 and TRBJ2-5; 15 bases align to TRBD2. The CDR3 runs 17 residues. Looked up from germline, CDR1 is SGHAT and CDR2 is FQNNGV.

This clonotype was picked up many times. The gene calls are TRBV11-2 and TRBJ2-7, with TRBD1 identical over 7 bases. The CDR3 sequence is 14 residues long. CDR1 and CDR2 (germline): SGHAT, FQNNGV. Unmatched junction bases numbered 8, after V lost 6 bases and J lost 3 bases. CDR3 DNA sequence: TGTGCCAGCAGATGGACAGGTGTTAACTACGAGCAGTACTTC. The encoded protein is CASRWTGVNYEQYF.

The chain's CDR3 is CAIGTRAGEQYF. DNA of the CDR3: TGTGCCATTGGGACTAGGGCTGGGGAGCAGTACTTC. V gene TRBV27 combines with J gene TRBJ2-7; the match to TRBD2 covers 8 bases. CDR1 and CDR2 (germline): MNHEY, SMNVEV (reference sequence). Trimming removed 10 bases from V and 7 bases from J; junction bases left unmatched: 9. The CDR3 spans 12 residues.